This TCR beta chain was sequenced for a study of shared clonotypes between healthy human individuals. Overall study: The plates for each donor numbered three CD4 naive, three CD4 memory, two CD8 naive and one CD8 memory. Study results and limitations: A generally larger estimated richness was seen in naive subsets than in memory subsets. When naive CD4 clonotypes were compared across several donors, about 5% were shared.

The CDR3 totals 15 residues. V was pared by 4 bases and J by 5 bases, with 9 bases of the junction left unmatched. From germline, CDR1 is MDHEN and CDR2 SYDVKM. Evenly divided among several immunoSEQ plates was the genomic DNA of each subset. Sequencing used immunoSEQ multiplex PCR; TCRdb keeps in-frame clones, though not all of them. The sample has about 1 million clones; roughly 80% are singletons. As for this clone: Its antigen is undetermined.

The sample was memory CD4+ T cells sorted from blood. Subset: CD45RA-negative fraction. The source of this sequence is a man younger than 35 in good health. The chain combines TRBV28 with TRBJ2-7; 9 nucleotides align to TRBD1. The CDR3 DNA sequence: TGTGCCAGCAGTTCCATCCGGGACAGGGTCAACGAGCAGTACTTC. This sequence encodes CASSSIRDRVNEQYF.